The 24 T cell receptor beta chains reported below all come from one sample, sequenced in a study of blood T cell repertoires in COVID-19. Assay used: immunoSEQ multiplex PCR; TCRdb lists only in-frame clones, some missing. The sample consists of under 250,000 clones, about 90% of them appearing once. Source material: PBMCs or T cells enriched from blood (not recorded which). The receptors come from a woman younger than 45 who had been exposed to COVID-19.

The V and J genes are TRBV6-1 and TRBJ1-1; possible D gene TRBD1, 5 bases. Germline CDR1 MNHNS, CDR2 SASEGT. The CDR3 is 18 residues long. The germline V and J ends were trimmed by 1 base and 3 bases, with 21 bases remaining between them. CDR3 sequence: CASSEGWGGMGSDTEAFF. The CDR3 nucleotides are TGTGCCAGCAGTGAAGGTTGGGGGGGGATGGGGTCTGACACTGAAGCTTTCTTT.

The V call is TRBV11-2, the J call TRBJ2-7; 8 bases are shared with TRBD1. Germline lookup yields CDR1 SGHAT and CDR2 FQNNGV. Trimming cost V 1 base and J 5 bases; bases outside gene matches: 13. This CDR3 is built from 17 residues. In nucleotides, the CDR3 is TGTGCCAGCAGCTTAGGGGGCCTCTCGGACAGGGTCCACGAGCAGTACTTC. Its protein product is CASSLGGLSDRVHEQYF.

V usage is TRBV4-1 and J usage is TRBJ2-1; D call uncertain. V lost 0 bases, J lost 4 bases, and 10 bases lay in between. Germline V gene data show CDR1 as MGHRA and CDR2 as YSYEKL. The CDR3 spans 15 residues. Here the CDR3 DNA reads TGCGCCAGCAGCCAAGATCGAACTACTTACAATGAGCAGTTCTTC. This codes for CASSQDRTTYNEQFF.

This rearrangement joins TRBV4-1 to TRBJ1-2, with D perhaps TRBD1 (5 bases). Germline V gene data show CDR1 as MGHRA and CDR2 as YSYEKL. The CDR3 has 19 residues. The V end lost 3 bases, the J end lost 0 bases, and 23 bases lay between the germline ends. CDR3 sequence reads: CASSHGAWAQGNSNYGYTF. The DNA of the CDR3 is TGCGCCAGCAGCCATGGGGCCTGGGCGCAGGGAAACTCTAACTATGGCTACACCTTC.

This chain uses TRBV29-1 with TRBJ2-1; 7 bases are a match to TRBD1. V shed 8 bases and J 3 bases; nucleotides not matched to a gene: 7. This CDR3 comprises 13 residues. CDR1 is SQVTM and CDR2 is ANQGSEA in the germline V gene. The CDR3 reads CSSGTEFYNEQFF. In DNA form, the CDR3 reads TGCAGCTCCGGGACAGAGTTCTACAATGAGCAGTTCTTC.

V usage is TRBV4-2 and J usage is TRBJ2-7, with 7 bases that match TRBD2. V lost 1 base, J lost 1 base, and 4 bases stayed unmatched. There are 15 residues in the CDR3. Germline V CDR1 and CDR2: LGHNA, YNFKEQ. The CDR3 DNA reads TGTGCCAGCAGCCAAGCAGCGGGACTTTCCTACGAGCAGTACTTC. Protein sequence: CASSQAAGLSYEQYF.

J is TRBJ2-2 and V is TRBV18; TRBD2 matches at 11 bases. Germline lookup yields CDR1 KGHSH and CDR2 LQKENI. Trimming at V came to 6 bases and at J to 1 base, leaving 13 bases not matched to a gene. The CDR3 length is 19 residues. The CDR3 loop reads CASSPTSGRRLLNTGELFF. CDR3 nucleotides: TGTGCCAGCTCGCCTACTAGCGGGAGACGGTTGCTGAACACCGGGGAGCTGTTTTTT.

V is TRBV30 and J is TRBJ1-1; the match to TRBD1 covers 9 bases. Looked up from germline, CDR1 is GTSNPN and CDR2 is SVGIG (reference sequence). The CDR3 is made up of 14 amino acids. The trim removed 2 bases at V and 0 bases at J, leaving 1 base unmatched. CDR3 in amino acids: CAWSRTGVNTEAFF. CDR3 DNA: TGTGCCTGGAGTCGGACAGGGGTGAACACTGAAGCTTTCTTT.

The CDR3 DNA follows: TGTGCCAGCAGTTTGGACAGGAGAAACTATGGCTACACCTTC. As protein: CASSLDRRNYGYTF. The rearrangement joins TRBV27 to TRBJ1-2; TRBD1 matches 7 bases. The CDR3 extends over 14 amino acids. The trim removed 3 bases at V and 2 bases at J, leaving 3 bases unmatched. Germline V gives CDR1 MNHEY, CDR2 SMNVEV (reference sequence).

The chain carries TRBV5-4 and TRBJ2-5; 13 nucleotides line up with TRBD2. The CDR3 loop spans 17 amino acids. In germline, CDR1 is SGHNT, CDR2 YYREEE (reference sequence). Losses at the gene ends were 3 bases for V and 4 bases for J; bases not matched to a gene: 9. This CDR3 reads CASSSYGLAGEGETQYF. The DNA of the CDR3 is TGTGCCAGCAGCTCGTACGGACTAGCGGGAGAAGGAGAGACCCAGTACTTC.

This chain connects TRBV24-1 to TRBJ2-2, with 7 bases aligning to TRBD1. Germline V gene lookup returns CDR1 KGHDR and CDR2 SFDVKD. The ends lost 4 bases at V and 5 bases at J; junction bases unmatched: 9. The CDR3 is made up of 16 amino acids. CDR3 nucleotides: TGTGCCACCAGTGACCTGACCGGGACAGCGACCGGGGAGCTGTTTTTT. It codes for CATSDLTGTATGELFF.

The chain has TRBV5-1 and TRBJ2-2; TRBD1 matches 7 bases. After removal of 0 bases from V and 6 bases from J, the junction contained 5 bases not matched to a gene. This CDR3 is built from 15 residues. Germline V lookup: CDR1 SGHRS, CDR2 YFSETQ. The CDR3 nucleotides are TGCGCCAGCAGCTTGGTGACAGGGCTGGCCGGGGAGCTGTTTTTT. Translating gives CASSLVTGLAGELFF.

The chain has TRBV5-5 and TRBJ1-2, with D hard to call. This CDR3 region has 13 residues. V was cut by 4 bases and J by 0 bases, with 7 bases left in between. CDR1 and CDR2 from the germline V gene are SGHKS and YYEKEE (reference sequence). The CDR3 DNA follows: TGTGCCAGCAGCCGGAGTGCTAACTATGGCTACACCTTC. Protein product: CASSRSANYGYTF.

The chain has TRBV18 and TRBJ2-2; D may be TRBD2 (6 bases). Per germline, CDR1 KGHSH and CDR2 LQKENI. This CDR3 has 17 residues. V shed 1 base and J shed 5 bases, with 17 bases lying between them. CDR3 residues: CASSPLSKTSRTGELFF. Here the CDR3 DNA reads TGTGCCAGCTCACCACTCTCGAAAACTAGCAGGACCGGGGAGCTGTTTTTT.

The chain combines TRBV5-4 with TRBJ1-1; D is undetermined. Trimming removed 4 bases from V and 2 bases from J, with 9 bases in between. Germline V gene data show CDR1 as SGHNT and CDR2 as YYREEE (reference sequence). This CDR3 comprises 13 residues. Here the CDR3 reads CASSVGINTEAFF. CDR3 bases: TGTGCCAGCAGCGTCGGGATCAACACTGAAGCTTTCTTT.

The V call is TRBV4-2, the J call TRBJ1-1, with TRBD1 matching 8 bases. This CDR3 has 15 amino acids. The V gene's germline CDR1 is LGHNA and CDR2 YNFKEQ. The trim removed 0 bases at V and 5 bases at J, leaving 5 bases unmatched. The CDR3 region has the DNA TGTGCCAGCAGCCAAGAAGGACAGGGCGGAACTGAAGCTTTCTTT. Translation: CASSQEGQGGTEAFF.

The rearrangement joins TRBV2 to TRBJ1-3; a weak D match, TRBD1 (5 bases). Trimming pared 6 bases from V and 3 bases from J, leaving 12 bases between. The CDR3 loop spans 14 amino acids. Germline V gene data show CDR1 as SNHLY and CDR2 as FYNNEI. CDR3 sequence reads: CASRQDSDGNTIYF. Here the CDR3 DNA reads TGTGCCAGCAGACAAGACAGTGATGGAAACACCATATATTTT.

This clone was observed once. The V gene is TRBV24-1, the J gene TRBJ1-2; the D gene is possibly TRBD1 (5 bases). Germline-derived CDR1 and CDR2 are KGHDR and SFDVKD. The V and J ends lost 1 base and 2 bases respectively, with 10 bases between them. CDR3 size: 15 residues. The CDR3 bases are TGTGCCACCAGTGATTTTAAAAAGGGGAACTATGGCTACACCTTC. Protein: CATSDFKKGNYGYTF.

This chain links TRBV5-4 with TRBJ2-7; maybe TRBD1 (7 bases). CDR1 is SGHNT, CDR2 YYREEE, per germline (reference sequence). The germline V and J ends were trimmed by 4 bases and 5 bases, with 13 bases remaining between them. CDR3 size: 13 residues. The CDR3 here is CASSPRDSHEQYF. The CDR3 DNA sequence: TGTGCCAGCAGCCCGCGGGACAGCCACGAGCAGTACTTC.

The CDR3 here is CASRAYGIREGIHTGELFF. The CDR3 coding sequence is TGTGCCAGCAGAGCCTATGGGATCAGGGAAGGAATACACACCGGGGAGCTGTTTTTT. The chain joins TRBV28 to TRBJ2-2; weak D call: TRBD1 (5 bases). The V and J ends lost 6 bases and 3 bases respectively, with 26 bases between them. Germline V CDR1 and CDR2: MDHEN, SYDVKM. CDR3 length: 19 amino acids.

This clone was detected only once. CDR3 coding DNA: TGCGCCAGCAGCTTGGTCGCGGGGGCCAGCACTGAAGCTTTCTTT. It codes for CASSLVAGASTEAFF. This sequence joins TRBV5-1 and TRBJ1-1; D may be TRBD1 (6 bases). Trimming took off 0 bases at V and 4 bases at J, with 13 bases between the two ends. CDR3 size: 15 residues. CDR1 SGHRS and CDR2 YFSETQ come from the germline V gene.

The chain carries TRBV6-5 and TRBJ1-1; D gene uncertain. V gave up 4 bases and J gave up 3 bases, with 9 bases separating them. The CDR3 has 13 residues. Germline CDR1 and CDR2: MNHEY and SVGAGI. The CDR3 spells CASSFDGYTEAFF. The DNA of the CDR3 is TGTGCCAGCAGTTTTGACGGGTACACTGAAGCTTTCTTT.

The V and J genes are TRBV25-1 and TRBJ1-2, with D possibly TRBD1 on 6 matching bases. The CDR3 loop spans 14 amino acids. The germline gives CDR1 MGHDK, CDR2 SYGVNS. V lost 6 bases to trimming and J lost 0 bases, with 11 bases between them. The CDR3 here is CASRGDTTNYGYTF. In nucleotides, the CDR3 is TGTGCCAGCAGGGGGGACACGACTAACTATGGCTACACCTTC.

The chain joins TRBV4-1 to TRBJ2-3; the match to TRBD2 covers 8 bases. Germline values: CDR1 MGHRA, CDR2 YSYEKL. The CDR3 is 13 residues long. The V gene end was trimmed by 1 base and the J gene end by 12 bases; junction bases not matched to a gene: 6. CDR3 amino acids: CASSQGRAGGQYF. CDR3 nucleotides: TGCGCCAGCAGCCAAGGTAGGGCGGGGGGACAGTATTTT.